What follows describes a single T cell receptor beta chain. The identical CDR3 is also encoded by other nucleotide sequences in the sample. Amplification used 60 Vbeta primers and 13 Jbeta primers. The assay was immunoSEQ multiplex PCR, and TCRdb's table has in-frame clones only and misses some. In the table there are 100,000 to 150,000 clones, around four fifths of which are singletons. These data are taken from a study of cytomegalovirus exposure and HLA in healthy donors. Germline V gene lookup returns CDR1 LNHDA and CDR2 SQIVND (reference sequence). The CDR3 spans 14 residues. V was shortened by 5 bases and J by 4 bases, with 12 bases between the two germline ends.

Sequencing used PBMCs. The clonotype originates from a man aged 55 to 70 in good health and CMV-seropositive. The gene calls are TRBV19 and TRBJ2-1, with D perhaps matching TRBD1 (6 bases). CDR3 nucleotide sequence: TGTGCCAGTAGTCCAAGGACAGTTTACAATGAGCAGTTCTTC. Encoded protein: CASSPRTVYNEQFF.